The 3 T cell receptor beta chains below were found in one sample sequenced in a study of cytomegalovirus exposure and HLA in healthy donors. 13 Jbeta primers and 60 Vbeta primers were used for the PCR. The repertoire was sequenced with immunoSEQ multiplex PCR; TCRdb's copy has only in-frame clones and lacks some. The profile shows under 250,000 clones, over 80% of them singletons. Sequencing was done on a sample of PBMCs. These receptors all come from a man aged 40-55 years in good health and CMV-seropositive.

This chain joins TRBV7-9 and TRBJ1-1, with 10 positions matching TRBD1. J lost 5 bases, V lost 11 bases, and 11 bases had no gene match. The CDR3 runs 14 residues. Germline V gene sequence: CDR1 SEHNR, CDR2 FQNEAQ (reference sequence). CDR3 region: CAGQGGSSRTEAFF. The CDR3 DNA reads as TGTGCCGGACAGGGGGGGTCGTCGAGGACTGAAGCTTTCTTT. Filled out from reference TRBV7-9 and TRBJ1-1, the complete variable domain reads DTGVSQNPRHKITKRGQNVTFRCDPISEHNRLYWYRQTLGQGPEFLTYFQNEAQLEKSRLLSDRFSAERPKGSFSTLEIQRTEQGDSAMYLCAGQGGSSRTEAFFGQGTRLTVV.

This clone appeared a single time. This chain links TRBV19 with TRBJ2-3, with TRBD2 matching over 9 bases. The ends lost 7 bases at V and 6 bases at J; junction bases unmatched: 5. There are 13 residues in the CDR3. Germline CDR1 LNHDA, CDR2 SQIVND (reference sequence). The CDR3 spells CASIPREGDTQYF. Written as DNA, the CDR3 is TGTGCCAGTATTCCGCGGGAGGGGGATACGCAGTATTTT. The complete variable domain, with remaining parts taken from reference TRBV19 and TRBJ2-3, reads DGGITQSPKYLFRKEGQNVTLSCEQNLNHDAMYWYRQDPGQGLRLIYYSQIVNDFQKGDIAEGYSVSREKKESFPLTVTSAQKNPTAFYLCASIPREGDTQYFGPGTRLTVL.

This rearrangement joins TRBV9 to TRBJ2-7; D possibly corresponds to TRBD2 (5 bases). The CDR3 covers 14 residues. The germline V gene encodes CDR1 SGDLS and CDR2 YYNGEE. Trimming took 2 bases from V and 5 from J, leaving 14 bases between them. The CDR3 sequence: CASSVEGLPNEQYF. The CDR3, as DNA: TGTGCCAGCAGCGTCGAGGGCCTCCCCAACGAGCAGTACTTC. Variable domain in full (rest from reference TRBV9 and TRBJ2-7): DSGVTQTPKHLITATGQRVTLRCSPRSGDLSVYWYQQSLDQGLQFLIQYYNGEERAKGNILERFSAQQFPDLHSELNLSSLELGDSALYFCASSVEGLPNEQYFGPGTRLTVT.